One sample yielded the 26 T cell receptor beta chains listed below, sequenced in a study of blood T cell repertoires in COVID-19. Clones were sequenced by immunoSEQ multiplex PCR, and TCRdb holds only the in-frame ones, with some missing. The data show around 340,000 clones, about 83% seen once. Sample: peripheral blood. All receptors come from a man aged 25-40 years with active or convalescent COVID-19.

The rearrangement joins TRBV7-9 to TRBJ2-5; 9 positions match TRBD1. The CDR3 spans 14 residues. Trimming at V came to 10 bases and at J to 3 bases, leaving 9 bases not matched to a gene. Germline loops: CDR1 SEHNR, CDR2 FQNEAQ (reference sequence). In nucleotides, the CDR3 is TGTGCCACCAAGGACAGGGGAGGAAAAGAGACCCAGTACTTC. Residues: CATKDRGGKETQYF.

The chain carries TRBV6-5 and TRBJ1-1, with no clear D. Trimming took off 4 bases at V and 0 bases at J, with 12 bases between the two ends. Germline CDR1 reads MNHEY; CDR2 reads SVGAGI. This CDR3 comprises 15 residues. The CDR3 DNA reads as TGTGCCAGCAGTTCAATACAGTTCATGAACACTGAAGCTTTCTTT. This encodes CASSSIQFMNTEAFF.

This clone showed up just a few times. V is TRBV7-9 and J is TRBJ2-1; D gene uncertain. The length of the CDR3 is 14 residues. CDR1 SEHNR and CDR2 FQNEAQ come from the germline V gene (reference sequence). V dropped 1 base and J dropped 4 bases, with 8 bases sitting between them. The CDR3 protein is CASSLGLRYNEQFF. CDR3 nucleotide sequence: TGTGCCAGCAGCTTAGGACTCCGTTACAATGAGCAGTTCTTC.

V usage is TRBV28 and J usage is TRBJ1-1, with D possibly TRBD1 on 5 matching bases. V was pared by 7 bases and J by 0 bases, with 9 bases between. Germline CDR1 reads MDHEN; CDR2 reads SYDVKM. The CDR3 runs 13 residues. CDR3 coding DNA: TGTGCCAGCATCTCGACAGTGAACACTGAAGCTTTCTTT. It encodes CASISTVNTEAFF.

This clone was seen more than once but under ten times. This rearrangement joins TRBV7-9 to TRBJ1-2; D perhaps matches TRBD1 (5 bases). V was cut by 1 base and J by 1 base, with 10 bases left in between. The CDR3 consists of 15 residues. The germline CDR1 and CDR2 sequences are SEHNR and FQNEAQ (reference sequence). The CDR3 DNA is TGTGCCAGCAGCTTAGTGCCAGGGAATAACTATGGCTACACCTTC. Translating gives CASSLVPGNNYGYTF.

The genes are TRBV7-9 and TRBJ2-1; D not certain. The CDR3 has 9 amino acids. CDR1 and CDR2 from the germline V gene are SEHNR and FQNEAQ (reference sequence). Deletions cut 8 bases from V and 8 bases from J, with 4 bases between. In DNA, the CDR3 is TGTGCCAGCCCGGATGAGCAGTTCTTC. Translation gives CASPDEQFF.

The CDR3 reads CASSVYGGGSYEQYF. The CDR3 DNA sequence: TGCGCCAGCAGCGTATACGGCGGAGGCTCCTACGAGCAGTACTTC. This chain uses TRBV5-1 with TRBJ2-7, with D maybe TRBD2 (5 bases). Germline V gene sequence: CDR1 SGHRS, CDR2 YFSETQ. Trimming pared 4 bases from V and 0 bases from J, leaving 14 bases between. This CDR3 spans 15 amino acids.

This clone was seen a few times. The J gene is TRBJ1-3, the V gene TRBV4-2; D is undetermined. CDR1 and CDR2 from the germline V gene are LGHNA and YNFKEQ. V lost 0 bases to trimming and J lost 2 bases, with 8 bases between them. The CDR3 length is 15 residues. CDR3 loop: CASSQEGGTGNTIYF. In DNA, the CDR3 is TGTGCCAGCAGCCAAGAAGGAGGAACTGGAAACACCATATATTTT.

V and J are TRBV5-1 and TRBJ2-7; D gene uncertain. The CDR3 runs to 16 residues. V was cut by 2 bases and J by 0 bases, with 15 bases left in between. Looked up from germline, CDR1 is SGHRS and CDR2 is YFSETQ. Written as DNA, the CDR3 is TGCGCCAGCAGCTTAGCTTCCTCTCTAAGCTCCTACGAGCAGTACTTC. Amino acids: CASSLASSLSSYEQYF.

This chain joins TRBV5-6 and TRBJ1-1; TRBD1 matches 10 bases. The CDR3 covers 15 residues. Germline V CDR1 and CDR2: SGHDT, YYEEEE. The J segment lost 10 bases and the V segment lost 4 bases, leaving 13 bases of the junction unmatched. For the CDR3, the DNA is TGTGCCAGCAGCATCTCTTTGACAGGGGGCTTAGCAGCTTTCTTT. This codes for CASSISLTGGLAAFF. The full variable domain, in which reference TRBV5-6 and TRBJ1-1 provide the parts outside the CDR3, is DAGVTQSPTHLIKTRGQQVTLRCSPKSGHDTVSWYQQALGQGPQFIFQYYEEEERQRGNFPDRFSGHQFPNYSSELNVNALLLGDSALYLCASSISLTGGLAAFFGQGTRLTVV.

This clone appeared a few times. V usage is TRBV6-5 and J usage is TRBJ2-7; D possibly corresponds to TRBD2 (6 bases). CDR1 is MNHEY, CDR2 SVGAGI, per germline. The CDR3 length is 15 residues. Trimming shortened V by 6 bases and J by 2 bases, and 17 bases separated the two germline ends. DNA of the CDR3: TGTGCCAGCAGGCTGGGGCGGGATGGTACCTACGAGCAGTACTTC. Translation: CASRLGRDGTYEQYF.

The CDR3: CASRDTLSTEAFF. The DNA of the CDR3 is TGTGCCAGCAGAGACACCTTAAGCACTGAAGCTTTCTTT. The genes are TRBV6-5 and TRBJ1-1; D is unresolved. V lost 6 bases to trimming and J lost 4 bases, with 12 bases between them. The CDR3 sequence is 13 residues long. Germline loops: CDR1 MNHEY, CDR2 SVGAGI.

This chain joins TRBV15 and TRBJ2-7, with 9 bases matching TRBD2. The length of the CDR3 is 17 residues. V lost 0 bases to trimming and J lost 4 bases; unmatched junction nucleotides: 10. The V gene's germline CDR1 is LNHNV and CDR2 YYDKDF (reference sequence). The chain's CDR3 is CATSRDYIRLAVYEQYF. The CDR3 DNA is TGTGCCACCAGCAGAGATTATATTAGACTAGCGGTATACGAGCAGTACTTC.

The chain is built from TRBV11-2 and TRBJ2-7, with D possibly being TRBD2 (6 bases). The CDR3 length is 12 residues. CDR1 SGHAT and CDR2 FQNNGV come from the germline V gene. V dropped 2 bases and J dropped 9 bases, with 11 bases sitting between them. Written as DNA, the CDR3 is TGTGCCAGCAGCTTACGGGGGTTCCGGCAGTACTTC. Amino acids: CASSLRGFRQYF.

CDR3 loop: CATSTRQAPLYGYTF. CDR3 nucleotide sequence: TGTGCCACCAGCACTAGACAGGCGCCCCTGTATGGCTACACCTTC. This chain links TRBV15 with TRBJ1-2, with TRBD1 as a possible D gene (6 bases). V gave up 4 bases and J gave up 5 bases, with 17 bases separating them. The CDR3 totals 15 residues. Germline lookup yields CDR1 LNHNV and CDR2 YYDKDF (reference sequence).

This chain links TRBV30 with TRBJ1-3, with D hard to call. Trimming pared 2 bases from V and 3 bases from J, leaving 8 bases between. CDR3 length equals 13 residues. Germline values: CDR1 GTSNPN, CDR2 SVGIG (reference sequence). CDR3 DNA: TGTGCCTGGAGTTTCGCAGATGGAAACACCATATATTTT. It codes for CAWSFADGNTIYF.

The chain combines TRBV6-2 or TRBV6-3 with TRBJ2-1, with a weak D call TRBD2 (5 bases). V shed 0 bases and J shed 4 bases, with 19 bases lying between them. The CDR3 sequence is 18 residues long. Germline loops: CDR1 MNHEY, CDR2 SVGEGT. The CDR3 loop is CASSYSFGNPGIYNEQFF. The CDR3 coding sequence is TGTGCCAGCAGTTACTCCTTCGGAAATCCGGGAATATACAATGAGCAGTTCTTC.

This clone occurred a few times. The gene calls are TRBV3-1 (or the pseudogene TRBV3-2) and TRBJ1-1, with TRBD1 matching over 8 bases. The CDR3 length is 18 residues. V shed 1 base, J shed 2 bases, and the junction held 12 bases outside the gene matches. Germline V lookup: CDR1 LGHDT, CDR2 YNNKEL (reference sequence). CDR3 region: CASSQGGFGQGLNTEAFF. CDR3 DNA sequence: TGTGCCAGCAGCCAAGGTGGGTTCGGACAGGGCTTAAACACTGAAGCTTTCTTT.

This clone was observed a handful of times. The chain recombines TRBV30 with TRBJ1-2; D is unclear. Trimming pared 3 bases from V and 7 bases from J, leaving 6 bases between. CDR1 GTSNPN and CDR2 SVGIG come from the germline V gene (reference sequence). The CDR3 runs 10 residues. The CDR3 region is CAWRRGGYTF. The CDR3 DNA reads TGTGCCTGGAGGCGGGGTGGCTACACCTTC.

The chain uses TRBV5-1 and TRBJ1-6; D remains unclear. Germline CDR1 SGHRS, CDR2 YFSETQ. V was pared by 2 bases and J by 6 bases, with 9 bases between. The CDR3 is 14 residues long. The CDR3 is CASSFGSPNSPLHF. CDR3 nucleotides: TGCGCCAGCAGCTTTGGCAGTCCTAATTCACCCCTCCACTTT.

The chain carries TRBV15 and TRBJ1-4; D is unresolved. The ends were cut back, 3 bases at V and 0 bases at J, with 17 bases in the middle. CDR1 and CDR2 (germline): LNHNV, YYDKDF (reference sequence). The length of the CDR3 is 18 residues. The CDR3 spells CATSSSGRQAATNEKLFF. The CDR3, as DNA: TGTGCCACCAGCAGCTCGGGGAGGCAGGCTGCAACTAATGAAAAACTGTTTTTT.

The rearrangement joins TRBV6-6 to TRBJ2-3, with TRBD2 as a possible D gene (6 bases). Germline V gives CDR1 MNHNY, CDR2 SVGAGI (reference sequence). The CDR3 runs 16 residues. Deletions cut 2 bases from V and 1 base from J, with 13 bases between. The CDR3 nucleotides are TGTGCCAGCAGTTACGATCGGGGGATCGGCACAGATACGCAGTATTTT. It yields the protein CASSYDRGIGTDTQYF.

The chain links TRBV7-2 to TRBJ2-3, with D tentatively TRBD1 (6 bases). The CDR3 has 14 residues. Germline V gene data show CDR1 as SGHTA and CDR2 as FQGNSA. V gave up 7 bases and J gave up 2 bases, with 13 bases separating them. CDR3 in DNA: TGTGCCAGCAACCTCAACAGGGCCACAGATACGCAGTATTTT. Translating gives CASNLNRATDTQYF.

The genes are TRBV6-6 and TRBJ2-3; D may be TRBD2 (6 bases). The CDR3 loop spans 15 amino acids. Trimming removed 2 bases at V and 1 base at J, with 10 bases between. Per germline, CDR1 MNHNY and CDR2 SVGAGI (reference sequence). The CDR3 protein is CASSYTSRGTDTQYF. DNA for the CDR3: TGTGCCAGCAGTTACACTAGCCGCGGCACAGATACGCAGTATTTT.

The chain links TRBV7-2 to TRBJ1-2, with a tentative D call TRBD1 (6 bases). Looked up from germline, CDR1 is SGHTA and CDR2 is FQGNSA. The CDR3 spans 15 residues. Trimming took 4 bases from V and 1 from J, leaving 13 bases between them. The CDR3 bases are TGTGCCAGCAGCTGGGGGGGGCCCATTAACTATGGCTACACCTTC. This codes for CASSWGGPINYGYTF.

The genes are TRBV3-1 (or the pseudogene TRBV3-2) and TRBJ2-1, with TRBD2 identical over 8 bases. Trimming cost V 4 bases and J 2 bases; bases outside gene matches: 7. CDR1 LGHDT and CDR2 YNNKEL come from the germline V gene (reference sequence). CDR3 size: 16 residues. The CDR3 DNA is TGTGCCAGCAGCCGGGCGATAGCGGGACCCTACAATGAGCAGTTCTTC. Amino acids: CASSRAIAGPYNEQFF.